A selection of T cell receptor beta chains follows, all from one sample in a study of cytomegalovirus exposure and HLA in healthy donors. Profiled with immunoSEQ multiplex PCR; TCRdb holds only in-frame clones, not every one. The table lists 160,000 or so clones, roughly 80% of them singletons. Sequencing was performed on PBMCs. All receptors derive from a male donor in good health and CMV-seropositive. CDR3s include the opening cysteine and the closing phenylalanine or tryptophan. Fields, in order: CDR3 protein, CDR3 DNA, J gene, clone size, D gene, V gene. The D gene is left open where the match is weak. Only some rows state a clone size, as once, few, many or a class for expanded clones.

CDR3: CSARQGNEQYF; DNA: TGCAGTGCTAGACAGGGGAACGAGCAGTACTTC; J: TRBJ2-7; size: .; D: .; V: TRBV20-1
CDR3: CASSVGQGNEQYF; DNA: TGTGCCAGCAGCGTAGGACAGGGAAACGAGCAGTACTTC; J: TRBJ2-7; size: .; D: TRBD1; V: TRBV9
CDR3: CASSLYLRTGGFSYNEQFF; DNA: TGTGCCAGCAGCCTTTATCTACGGACAGGGGGGTTCTCCTACAATGAGCAGTTCTTC; J: TRBJ2-1; size: .; D: TRBD1; V: TRBV7-9
CDR3: CASSLRGFTGVGYNEQFF; DNA: TGCGCCAGCAGCTTGAGGGGCTTCACGGGAGTAGGCTACAATGAGCAGTTCTTC; J: TRBJ2-1; size: .; D: .; V: TRBV5-1
CDR3: CASSYRSTGPNYGYTF; DNA: TGTGCCAGCAGTTATAGGTCTACAGGGCCCAACTATGGCTACACCTTC; J: TRBJ1-2; size: .; D: .; V: TRBV6-5
CDR3: CASSARTGDEQFF; DNA: TGTGCCAGCAGCGCCCGGACAGGGGATGAGCAGTTCTTC; J: TRBJ2-1; size: .; D: TRBD1; V: TRBV9
CDR3: CASSVLPGLVDTGELFF; DNA: TGTGCCAGCAGCGTACTTCCAGGGTTAGTGGACACCGGGGAGCTGTTTTTT; J: TRBJ2-2; size: .; D: .; V: TRBV9
CDR3: CASSWRGDRGQPQHF; DNA: TGTGCCAGTTCCTGGCGGGGAGACCGGGGTCAGCCCCAGCATTTT; J: TRBJ1-5; size: .; D: .; V: TRBV19
CDR3: CASDRGGIQYF; DNA: TGTGCCAGCGACAGGGGTGGCATTCAGTACTTC; J: TRBJ2-4; size: .; D: TRBD1; V: TRBV19
CDR3: CASLDASSGNTIYF; DNA: TGTGCCAGTTTGGATGCTAGCTCTGGAAACACCATATATTTT; J: TRBJ1-3; size: .; D: .; V: TRBV19
CDR3: CASSRGTTGGPLHF; DNA: TGTGCCAGCAGCCGAGGCACGACTGGGGGCCCCCTCCACTTT; J: TRBJ1-6; size: .; D: .; V: TRBV27
CDR3: CASSESGTDTQYF; DNA: TGTGCCAGCAGTGAGAGCGGTACAGATACGCAGTATTTT; J: TRBJ2-3; size: .; D: .; V: TRBV6-1
CDR3: CASSALAVQETQYF; DNA: TGTGCCAGCAGCGCTCTAGCGGTTCAAGAGACCCAGTACTTC; J: TRBJ2-5; size: .; D: TRBD2; V: TRBV9
CDR3: CASSTPGIPYGYTF; DNA: TGTGCCAGCAGTACCCCAGGGATCCCCTATGGCTACACCTTC; J: TRBJ1-2; size: .; D: .; V: TRBV28
CDR3: CASSPRTGGTDTIYF; DNA: TGTGCCAGCAGTCCGCGGACAGGGGGCACGGACACCATATATTTT; J: TRBJ1-3; size: .; D: TRBD1; V: TRBV28
CDR3: CASSLGLAGERDTQYF; DNA: TGTGCCAGCAGCTTGGGACTAGCGGGAGAGAGGGATACGCAGTATTTT; J: TRBJ2-3; size: .; D: TRBD2; V: TRBV11-3
CDR3: CASSGTSGRTSQDTQYF; DNA: TGTGCCAGCAGCGGGACTAGCGGGAGGACCTCCCAAGATACGCAGTATTTT; J: TRBJ2-3; size: .; D: TRBD2; V: TRBV5-4
CDR3: CASSPVGTQSTGELFF; DNA: TGTGCCAGCAGCCCCGTCGGGACACAGAGCACCGGGGAGCTGTTTTTT; J: TRBJ2-2; size: .; D: .; V: TRBV7-2
CDR3: CSGTGETQYF; DNA: TGCAGCGGTACAGGGGAGACCCAGTACTTC; J: TRBJ2-5; size: .; D: .; V: TRBV29-1
CDR3: CASTDRGRNTEAFF; DNA: TGTGCCAGCACCGACAGGGGGCGGAACACTGAAGCTTTCTTT; J: TRBJ1-1; size: .; D: TRBD1; V: TRBV6-5
CDR3: CASSLGQIHYEQYF; DNA: TGTGCCAGCAGCTTAGGGCAGATCCACTACGAGCAGTACTTC; J: TRBJ2-7; size: .; D: .; V: TRBV7-2
CDR3: CATSLDSSSYNEQFF; DNA: TGTGCCACCAGCTTGGACTCCAGTTCCTACAATGAGCAGTTCTTC; J: TRBJ2-1; size: .; D: .; V: TRBV15
CDR3: CASSLVTGGYEQYF; DNA: TGTGCCAGCAGTTTGGTGACAGGGGGCTACGAGCAGTACTTC; J: TRBJ2-7; size: .; D: TRBD1; V: TRBV28
CDR3: CASSLAVTSGRSSYNEQFF; DNA: TGCGCCAGCAGCTTGGCCGTGACTAGCGGGAGGAGCTCCTACAATGAGCAGTTCTTC; J: TRBJ2-1; size: few; D: TRBD2; V: TRBV5-1
CDR3: CASSQDGLGKTQYF; DNA: TGCGCCAGCAGCCAAGATGGACTAGGGAAGACCCAGTACTTC; J: TRBJ2-5; size: .; D: TRBD2; V: TRBV4-1
CDR3: CASSPRLAGGSSYEQYF; DNA: TGTGCCAGCAGCCCCAGACTAGCGGGAGGGAGCTCCTACGAGCAGTACTTC; J: TRBJ2-7; size: few; D: TRBD2; V: TRBV11-3
CDR3: CASSRRGGPHEQFF; DNA: TGTGCCAGCAGTCGACGCGGAGGGCCCCATGAGCAGTTCTTC; J: TRBJ2-1; size: once; D: .; V: TRBV6-5
CDR3: CSASTSKHYEQYF; DNA: TGCAGCGCCTCGACTAGCAAGCACTACGAGCAGTACTTC; J: TRBJ2-7; size: .; D: TRBD2; V: TRBV29-1
CDR3: CASSLNPGAPSNYGYTF; DNA: TGTGCCAGCAGCTTAAACCCAGGGGCCCCCTCTAACTATGGCTACACCTTC; J: TRBJ1-2; size: .; D: .; V: TRBV7-6
CDR3: CASSLGLQGGYF; DNA: TGTGCCAGCAGCTTAGGCCTCCAGGGGGGATACTTC; J: TRBJ2-7; size: .; D: .; V: TRBV13
CDR3: CASSNPTGWEDEQYF; DNA: TGTGCCAGCAGCAATCCGACAGGGTGGGAGGACGAGCAGTACTTC; J: TRBJ2-7; size: few; D: .; V: TRBV7-9
CDR3: CASSQRELHQPQHF; DNA: TGTGCCAGTAGTCAACGGGAACTCCATCAGCCCCAGCATTTT; J: TRBJ1-5; size: .; D: .; V: TRBV19
CDR3: CASSVRSEEKLFF; DNA: TGTGCCAGCAGTGTTCGGTCTGAAGAAAAACTGTTTTTT; J: TRBJ1-4; size: once; D: .; V: TRBV6-1
CDR3: CSVESYTDTQYF; DNA: TGCAGCGTTGAATCCTACACAGATACGCAGTATTTT; J: TRBJ2-3; size: .; D: .; V: TRBV29-1
CDR3: CASSLLAGNEQFF; DNA: TGTGCCAGCAGCTTGTTAGCGGGGAATGAGCAGTTCTTC; J: TRBJ2-1; size: medium-sized; D: TRBD2; V: TRBV5-4
CDR3: CASSPYARFPKLFF; DNA: TGCGCCAGCAGCCCCTACGCGAGGTTCCCAAAACTGTTTTTT; J: TRBJ1-4; size: .; D: .; V: TRBV5-1
CDR3: CASSLAGTSGAYNEQFF; DNA: TGCGCCAGCAGCTTGGCCGGGACTAGCGGGGCTTACAATGAGCAGTTCTTC; J: TRBJ2-1; size: .; D: TRBD2; V: TRBV5-1
CDR3: CASSYSAYSNQPQHF; DNA: TGTGCCAGCAGTTACTCGGCTTATAGCAATCAGCCCCAGCATTTT; J: TRBJ1-5; size: .; D: .; V: TRBV6-5
CDR3: CASSVGKGGNQPQHF; DNA: TGTGCCAGCAGCGTCGGGAAGGGCGGCAATCAGCCCCAGCATTTT; J: TRBJ1-5; size: .; D: .; V: TRBV7-2
CDR3: CASSETGDLYNEQFF; DNA: TGTGCCAGCAGCGAGACAGGGGACCTTTACAATGAGCAGTTCTTC; J: TRBJ2-1; size: .; D: TRBD1; V: TRBV9
CDR3: CASRPSGSVRELFF; DNA: TGTGCCAGCAGACCTTCGGGGAGTGTACGGGAGCTGTTTTTT; J: TRBJ2-2; size: .; D: .; V: TRBV28
CDR3: CASSRSGANTGELFF; DNA: TGTGCCAGCAGCCGTAGCGGGGCGAACACCGGGGAGCTGTTTTTT; J: TRBJ2-2; size: .; D: TRBD2; V: TRBV7-8
CDR3: CSADTLYGYTF; DNA: TGCAGCGCGGACACATTATATGGCTACACCTTC; J: TRBJ1-2; size: .; D: .; V: TRBV29-1
CDR3: CASKDGQIVWTEAFF; DNA: TGTGCCAGCAAGGACGGACAGATCGTTTGGACTGAAGCTTTCTTT; J: TRBJ1-1; size: .; D: .; V: TRBV2
CDR3: CASSPGGNNSPLHF; DNA: TGTGCCAGCAGTCCAGGGGGTAATAATTCACCCCTCCACTTT; J: TRBJ1-6; size: .; D: TRBD1; V: TRBV28
CDR3: CASSFQGTSETQYF; DNA: TGTGCCAGCAGCTTCCAAGGGACTAGCGAGACCCAGTACTTC; J: TRBJ2-5; size: .; D: TRBD2; V: TRBV7-9
CDR3: CAISEWGTTTGELFF; DNA: TGTGCCATCAGTGAGTGGGGGACTACCACCGGGGAGCTGTTTTTT; J: TRBJ2-2; size: few; D: TRBD2; V: TRBV10-3
CDR3: CASSLAGTSGSNEQFF; DNA: TGTGCCAGCAGCTTGGCCGGGACTAGCGGGAGCAATGAGCAGTTCTTC; J: TRBJ2-1; size: few; D: TRBD2; V: TRBV11-3
CDR3: CASSTGRSLSEAFF; DNA: TGTGCCAGTAGTACGGGTAGGTCTCTGTCTGAAGCTTTCTTT; J: TRBJ1-1; size: .; D: .; V: TRBV19
CDR3: CASSLFGGEYGYTF; DNA: TGTGCCAGCAGCTTATTCGGGGGAGAGTACGGCTACACCTTC; J: TRBJ1-2; size: .; D: .; V: TRBV7-9
CDR3: CASSPSVDTQYF; DNA: TGTGCCAGCAGCCCTAGCGTAGATACGCAGTATTTT; J: TRBJ2-3; size: .; D: .; V: TRBV7-2
CDR3: CAWSVGQAQSTDTQYF; DNA: TGTGCCTGGAGTGTCGGACAGGCTCAAAGCACAGATACGCAGTATTTT; J: TRBJ2-3; size: .; D: TRBD1; V: TRBV30
CDR3: CASSGLRAGETQYF; DNA: TGTGCCAGCAGTGGACTCCGAGCAGGAGAGACCCAGTACTTC; J: TRBJ2-5; size: few; D: .; V: TRBV6-5